The 28 T cell receptor beta chains given below trace back to one sample, sequenced in a study of blood T cell repertoires in COVID-19. The method was immunoSEQ multiplex PCR; TCRdb's version includes in-frame clones alone and lacks a portion of them. The repertoire holds approximately 130,000 clones, 80% to 90% seen once, with over 5% in the top ten. The sample taken for sequencing was peripheral blood. These receptors were obtained from a man at least 80 years old with active or convalescent COVID-19.

This clone was observed once. In the same sample, other DNA sequences code for this CDR3. The CDR3 DNA sequence: TGTGCCAGCAGACCGCAGGGGAATCAGCCCCAGCATTTT. Amino acid sequence: CASRPQGNQPQHF. J is TRBJ1-5 and V is TRBV6-5; D might be TRBD1 (6 bases). The CDR3 has 13 residues. CDR1 is MNHEY and CDR2 is SVGAGI in the germline V gene. Trimming shortened V by 6 bases and J by 4 bases, and 10 bases separated the two germline ends.

The V and J genes are TRBV27 and TRBJ1-5, with a possible D match to TRBD1 (6 bases). Germline values: CDR1 MNHEY, CDR2 SMNVEV (reference sequence). V lost 5 bases, J lost 3 bases, and 11 bases lay in between. The CDR3 sequence is 14 residues long. CDR3 loop: CASSTTGYNQPQHF. CDR3 DNA: TGTGCCAGCAGTACTACAGGGTACAATCAGCCCCAGCATTTT.

V gene TRBV7-2 combines with J gene TRBJ1-2, with TRBD1 as a possible D gene (5 bases). Per the germline V gene, CDR1 is SGHTA and CDR2 is FQGNSA. V was pared by 0 bases and J by 9 bases, with 17 bases between. The CDR3 covers 15 residues. For the CDR3, the DNA is TGTGCCAGCAGCTTAGCTCAATCGGCAGGGTTGAGCTACACCTTC. Residues: CASSLAQSAGLSYTF.

This clone came up a few times. The chain carries TRBV14 and TRBJ1-2, with a tentative D call TRBD1 (6 bases). CDR1 is SGHDN, CDR2 FVKESK, per germline. The V end was cut by 2 bases, the J end by 3 bases, with 10 bases between. This CDR3 contains 14 residues. CDR3 DNA sequence: TGTGCCAGCAGCCAAATTCAGGGGTACTATGGCTACACCTTC. Protein: CASSQIQGYYGYTF.

This clone was seen a handful of times. The chain joins TRBV21-1 to TRBJ1-1; the tabulated D call, TRBD1, remains unverified against the DNA. TRBV21-1 is tagged as a pseudogene. This CDR3 spans 15 amino acids. As DNA, the CDR3 is TGTGCCAGCAGCAAAGATACAGGTGGGAACACTGAAGCTTTCTTT. It encodes CASSKDTGGNTEAFF.

The rearrangement uses TRBV9 and TRBJ2-5; 7 bases match TRBD2. CDR3 length: 15 residues. CDR1 SGDLS and CDR2 YYNGEE come from the germline V gene. V lost 5 bases to trimming and J lost 0 bases; unmatched junction nucleotides: 7. The CDR3 bases are TGTGCCAGCAGTAGAAGCGGGATAGACCAAGAGACCCAGTACTTC. This encodes CASSRSGIDQETQYF.

V usage is TRBV7-2 and J usage is TRBJ2-3; D possibly corresponds to TRBD1 (5 bases). Germline CDR1 SGHTA, CDR2 FQGNSA. Between the trimmed V and J ends, which lost 2 bases and 4 bases, there was a span of 10 bases. This CDR3 comprises 14 residues. The CDR3 DNA reads as TGTGCCAGCAGCTTATTAGGGGAAGCAGATACGCAGTATTTT. It yields the protein CASSLLGEADTQYF. Together with reference TRBV7-2 and TRBJ2-3, the CDR3 gives the full variable domain: GAGVSQSPSNKVTEKGKDVELRCDPISGHTALYWYRQSLGQGLEFLIYFQGNSAPDKSGLPSDRFSAERTGGSVSTLTIQRTQQEDSAVYLCASSLLGEADTQYFGPGTRLTVL.

In its sample, this clone was seen a few times. The gene calls are TRBV29-1 and TRBJ1-5, with TRBD1 matching over 11 bases. This CDR3 is 14 amino acids long. With 6 bases clipped from V and 7 bases from J, the junction kept 8 bases outside the gene matches. Germline lookup yields CDR1 SQVTM and CDR2 ANQGSEA. The CDR3 sequence: CSVSGTGGEQPQHF. For the CDR3, the DNA is TGCAGCGTATCCGGGACAGGGGGAGAACAGCCCCAGCATTTT.

The chain uses TRBV11-2 and TRBJ1-1; tentatively, D is TRBD1 (5 bases). The germline CDR1 and CDR2 sequences are SGHAT and FQNNGV. The ends were cut back, 1 base at V and 5 bases at J, with 14 bases in the middle. The CDR3 extends over 15 amino acids. CDR3 DNA sequence: TGTGCCAGCAGCTTAGGAGTCAGGGAATGGACTGAAGCTTTCTTT. Translated, it gives CASSLGVREWTEAFF.

J is TRBJ1-1 and V is TRBV4-2; D gene ambiguous. This CDR3 has 15 amino acids. V lost 0 bases to trimming and J lost 4 bases, with 12 bases between them. The germline V gene encodes CDR1 LGHNA and CDR2 YNFKEQ. The CDR3 region is CASSQDLRVGTEAFF. Written as DNA, the CDR3 is TGTGCCAGCAGCCAAGATCTCCGGGTAGGCACTGAAGCTTTCTTT.

The rearrangement uses TRBV2 and TRBJ2-2; a possible D gene is TRBD1 (5 bases). The CDR3 spans 14 residues. Germline lookup yields CDR1 SNHLY and CDR2 FYNNEI. V was trimmed by 0 bases and J by 5 bases, leaving 7 bases between them. The CDR3: CASSEAGLTGELFF. The CDR3 DNA is TGTGCCAGCAGTGAAGCGGGGCTAACCGGGGAGCTGTTTTTT.

The V gene is TRBV20-1, the J gene TRBJ1-2; TRBD1 matches 8 bases. The CDR3 is 14 residues long. The V gene end was trimmed by 3 bases and the J gene end by 8 bases; junction bases not matched to a gene: 11. The germline CDR1 and CDR2 sequences are DFQATT and SNEGSKA (reference sequence). The CDR3 loop is CSASQQGESWGYTF. The DNA for the CDR3 is TGCAGTGCTAGTCAACAGGGGGAATCATGGGGCTACACCTTC.

This clone has a handful of counts. The chain recombines TRBV7-9 with TRBJ2-2, with 12 bases identical to TRBD1. The CDR3 totals 17 residues. The trim removed 5 bases at V and 6 bases at J, leaving 10 bases unmatched. Germline V gene data show CDR1 as SEHNR and CDR2 as FQNEAQ (reference sequence). The CDR3 DNA reads TGTGCCAGCAGCCCCTTTTTGGGACAGGGGGCCTCCGGGGAGCTGTTTTTT. Amino acid sequence: CASSPFLGQGASGELFF.

This chain joins TRBV14 and TRBJ1-1; possible D gene TRBD1, 5 bases. Trimming took 5 bases from V and 1 from J, leaving 11 bases between them. Germline assignment: CDR1 SGHDN and CDR2 FVKESK. The CDR3 runs to 14 residues. CDR3 nucleotide sequence: TGTGCCAGCAGCTCAACGGGGGGGAACACTGAAGCTTTCTTT. Amino acids: CASSSTGGNTEAFF.

This chain uses TRBV2 with TRBJ1-1; 9 nucleotides line up with TRBD1. The CDR3 loop spans 13 amino acids. V was clipped by 4 bases and J by 6 bases; unmatched bases: 3. Germline-derived CDR1 and CDR2 are SNHLY and FYNNEI. CDR3 loop: CASSADRGSEAFF. CDR3 nucleotides: TGTGCCAGCAGTGCGGACAGGGGATCTGAAGCTTTCTTT.

This rearrangement joins TRBV10-3 to TRBJ1-1, with a weak D call TRBD1 (5 bases). V lost 7 bases and J lost 4, with 16 bases in between. This CDR3 has 14 amino acids. Per germline, CDR1 ENHRY and CDR2 SYGVKD. This CDR3 is CAINSGGVATEAFF. For the CDR3, the DNA is TGTGCCATCAATAGCGGAGGGGTAGCCACTGAAGCTTTCTTT.

This clone was counted between two and nine times. The gene calls are TRBV3-1 (or the pseudogene TRBV3-2) and TRBJ2-5; 8 bases line up with TRBD1. After removal of 2 bases from V and 3 bases from J, the junction contained 8 bases not matched to a gene. The CDR3 is 16 residues long. CDR1 is LGHDT and CDR2 is YNNKEL in the germline V gene (reference sequence). DNA for the CDR3: TGTGCCAGCAGCCAAAGGACAGGGTCGACGGAAGAGACCCAGTACTTC. It translates to CASSQRTGSTEETQYF.

The gene calls are TRBV28 and TRBJ1-5; 7 bases are a match to TRBD1. CDR3 length: 16 amino acids. V shed 4 bases, J shed 4 bases, and the junction held 10 bases outside the gene matches. Germline values: CDR1 MDHEN, CDR2 SYDVKM. DNA of the CDR3: TGTGCCAGCAGTTCTCCCCTTCCAGGGGGTAATCAGCCCCAGCATTTT. It specifies CASSSPLPGGNQPQHF.

The chain combines TRBV29-1 with TRBJ2-1; D uncertain. The ends were cut back, 0 bases at V and 3 bases at J, with 9 bases in the middle. This CDR3 spans 14 amino acids. Per germline, CDR1 SQVTM and CDR2 ANQGSEA. CDR3: CSVEDGDHYNEQFF. The CDR3 DNA sequence: TGCAGCGTTGAAGATGGAGACCACTACAATGAGCAGTTCTTC.

The chain carries TRBV15 and TRBJ2-6; D not certain. The CDR3 has 16 amino acids. Germline CDR1 reads LNHNV; CDR2 reads YYDKDF (reference sequence). Deletions cut 0 bases from V and 0 bases from J, with 6 bases between. The CDR3 sequence is CATSRDRLSGANVLTF. CDR3 bases: TGTGCCACCAGCAGAGACAGGCTCTCTGGGGCCAACGTCCTGACTTTC.

The V gene is TRBV7-6, the J gene TRBJ1-5, with D unresolved. Germline CDR1 and CDR2: SGHVS and FNYEAQ. V lost 5 bases, J lost 1 base, and 12 bases lay in between. CDR3 length equals 15 residues. The CDR3 nucleotides read TGTGCCAGCAGCCCCAATCCCGGGAGCAATCAGCCCCAGCATTTT. Translated, it gives CASSPNPGSNQPQHF. Together with reference TRBV7-6 and TRBJ1-5, the CDR3 gives the full variable domain: GAGVSQSPRYKVTKRGQDVALRCDPISGHVSLYWYRQALGQGPEFLTYFNYEAQQDKSGLPNDRFSAERPEGSISTLTIQRTEQRDSAMYRCASSPNPGSNQPQHFGDGTRLSIL.

The V gene is TRBV5-1, the J gene TRBJ1-1, with 7 bases lining up with TRBD1. The junction had 6 bases not matched to a gene; V was cut back by 3 bases and J by 1 base. Germline CDR1 reads SGHRS; CDR2 reads YFSETQ. This CDR3 region has 15 residues. CDR3 bases: TGCGCCAGCAGCTCCCCCCGACAGGGGAACACTGAAGCTTTCTTT. It yields the protein CASSSPRQGNTEAFF.

This clone turned up a few times. The rearrangement joins TRBV6-2 or TRBV6-3 to TRBJ1-5; 7 nucleotides agree with TRBD1. CDR3 length equals 15 residues. The germline gives CDR1 MNHEY, CDR2 SVGEGT. The V and J ends lost 4 bases and 6 bases, in that order; junction bases with no gene match: 9. This CDR3 reads CASSWRQGGGQPQHF. As DNA, the CDR3 is TGTGCCAGCAGTTGGAGACAGGGAGGCGGTCAGCCCCAGCATTTT.

The chain is built from TRBV11-2 and TRBJ1-2; 8 bases are a match to TRBD1. The germline V gene has CDR1 SGHAT and CDR2 FQNNGV. The V gene end was trimmed by 5 bases and the J gene end by 7 bases; junction bases not matched to a gene: 6. The CDR3 loop spans 13 amino acids. CDR3 DNA: TGTGCCAGCAGCATCCAGGGGGCTCGTGGCTACACCTTC. Protein: CASSIQGARGYTF.

The gene calls are TRBV13 and TRBJ2-1; maybe TRBD2 (5 bases). There are 17 residues in the CDR3. Trimming left V 5 bases short and J 1 base short, with 18 bases between. The germline V gene has CDR1 PRHDT and CDR2 FYEKMQ (reference sequence). The CDR3, as DNA: TGTGCCAGCAGCGGAAGCCCCGGGATCCTTTCCTACAATGAGCAGTTCTTC. Residues: CASSGSPGILSYNEQFF.

The chain uses TRBV9 and TRBJ2-1, with a possible D match to TRBD2 (6 bases). The CDR3 extends over 16 amino acids. V was shortened by 3 bases and J by 1 base, with 14 bases between the two germline ends. Germline lookup yields CDR1 SGDLS and CDR2 YYNGEE. The CDR3 loop is CASSGGTPGSYNEQFF. The CDR3 bases are TGTGCCAGCAGCGGAGGGACTCCCGGGTCCTACAATGAGCAGTTCTTC.

The V and J genes are TRBV28 and TRBJ1-3; TRBD1 aligns across 7 bases. This CDR3 is built from 16 residues. After removal of 3 bases from V and 1 base from J, the junction contained 6 bases not matched to a gene. Germline loops: CDR1 MDHEN, CDR2 SYDVKM. The CDR3 protein is CASSFTGAGSGNTIYF. CDR3 in DNA: TGTGCCAGCAGTTTCACAGGGGCCGGGTCTGGAAACACCATATATTTT. Drawing the rest from reference TRBV28 and TRBJ1-3, the complete variable domain is DVKVTQSSRYLVKRTGEKVFLECVQDMDHENMFWYRQDPGLGLRLIYFSYDVKMKEKGDIPEGYSVSREKKERFSLILESASTNQTSMYLCASSFTGAGSGNTIYFGEGSWLTVV.

The chain joins TRBV5-1 to TRBJ2-1; a weak D match, TRBD1 (5 bases). The CDR3 runs 15 residues. V lost 5 bases, J lost 0 bases, and 12 bases lay in between. In germline, CDR1 is SGHRS, CDR2 YFSETQ. CDR3 sequence: CASSPGHNSYNEQFF. CDR3 nucleotides: TGCGCCAGCAGTCCCGGACATAACTCCTACAATGAGCAGTTCTTC.